A single sample gave rise to the 13 T cell receptor beta chains below, sequenced in a study of memory CD4+ T cells and cytomegalovirus serostatus. Clones were read by immunoSEQ multiplex PCR, and TCRdb kept only the in-frame ones, dropping some. Of about 59,000 clones detected, around 80% appear once; the ten largest clones hold more than 1%. Single viable CD3+CD4+CD8-CD45RO+ cells were sorted as the memory CD4+ T cells. The sample taken for sequencing was memory CD4+ T cells from blood. The receptors come from an adult in good health and CMV-seronegative.

This chain links TRBV27 with TRBJ2-5; D ambiguous. The CDR3 has 14 residues. V lost 5 bases and J 5 bases, leaving 15 bases between the germline ends. In germline, CDR1 is MNHEY, CDR2 SMNVEV (reference sequence). CDR3 in DNA: TGTGCCAGCAGTCAAACCTACGGAAGGGAGACCCAGTACTTC. Its protein is CASSQTYGRETQYF.

V usage is TRBV18 and J usage is TRBJ2-3; a weak D match, TRBD1 (6 bases). The CDR3 loop spans 16 amino acids. Germline V gene lookup returns CDR1 KGHSH and CDR2 LQKENI. The V and J ends lost 4 bases and 0 bases respectively, with 14 bases between them. CDR3 DNA sequence: TGTGCCAGCTCACGACTGGACAGCTCTAGCACAGATACGCAGTATTTT. Protein product: CASSRLDSSSTDTQYF.

This clone was detected a few times. V usage is TRBV7-9 and J usage is TRBJ1-4, with 8 nucleotides matching TRBD1. CDR3 length equals 16 residues. Trimming took 5 bases from V and 3 from J; bases not matched to a gene: 8. Germline lookup yields CDR1 SEHNR and CDR2 FQNEAQ (reference sequence). This CDR3 is CASSPRRQGPNEKLFF. DNA for the CDR3: TGTGCCAGCAGCCCACGGAGACAGGGGCCTAATGAAAAACTGTTTTTT.

V usage is TRBV5-4 and J usage is TRBJ1-5; 9 bases are shared with TRBD1. The germline gives CDR1 SGHNT, CDR2 YYREEE (reference sequence). V lost 0 bases, J lost 1 base, and 2 bases stayed unmatched. This CDR3 has 16 amino acids. The CDR3 DNA sequence: TGTGCCAGCAGCTTGGGGGGACAGGGAAGCAATCAGCCCCAGCATTTT. Translating gives CASSLGGQGSNQPQHF.

The rearrangement joins TRBV19 to TRBJ1-2; D ambiguous. The CDR3 covers 12 residues. The germline V gene encodes CDR1 LNHDA and CDR2 SQIVND (reference sequence). Trimming stripped 10 bases from V and 7 bases from J, with 16 bases between. The CDR3 DNA sequence: TGTGCCACGTCCGCTCTGGCGGGTGGCTACACCTTC. Translated, it gives CATSALAGGYTF.

This clone came up once. V usage is TRBV27 and J usage is TRBJ2-1; 7 positions agree with TRBD2. The CDR3 sequence is 14 residues long. The germline gives CDR1 MNHEY, CDR2 SMNVEV (reference sequence). The trim removed 3 bases at V and 5 bases at J, leaving 4 bases unmatched. CDR3 sequence: CASSLRGGDNEQFF. The CDR3 DNA reads TGTGCCAGCAGTTTGAGGGGAGGGGACAATGAGCAGTTCTTC.

This clone was seen a few times. The V call is TRBV5-4, the J call TRBJ2-5; D is possibly TRBD2 (5 bases). This CDR3 has 14 amino acids. V was clipped by 1 base and J by 7 bases, with 14 bases between them. CDR1 and CDR2 (germline): SGHNT, YYREEE (reference sequence). The CDR3 bases are TGTGCCAGCAGCTTGTACAGTTTGCGGGTGACCCAGTACTTC. Translating gives CASSLYSLRVTQYF.

This clone came up a few times. The rearrangement uses TRBV11-2 and TRBJ2-2; maybe TRBD2 (5 bases). V gave up 0 bases and J gave up 4 bases, with 9 bases separating them. Germline V gives CDR1 SGHAT, CDR2 FQNNGV. The CDR3 covers 15 residues. CDR3 nucleotide sequence: TGTGCCAGCAGCTTAGAACCGGGGATCACCGGGGAGCTGTTTTTT. Its translation is CASSLEPGITGELFF.

V is TRBV10-3 and J is TRBJ1-1; D uncertain. This CDR3 is built from 12 residues. Trimming left V 3 bases short and J 11 bases short, with 13 bases between. Germline V gene lookup returns CDR1 ENHRY and CDR2 SYGVKD. CDR3 in amino acids: CAISDLGPSAFF. The CDR3 DNA reads as TGTGCCATCAGTGATCTCGGCCCGTCGGCTTTCTTT.

Here the CDR3 reads CASSLVGQGGNEQFF. The DNA for the CDR3 is TGTGCCAGCAGCCTGGTGGGACAGGGTGGGAATGAGCAGTTCTTC. The chain combines TRBV7-2 with TRBJ2-1; 9 bases align to TRBD1. Unmatched junction bases numbered 9, after V lost 5 bases and J lost 7 bases. CDR1 SGHTA and CDR2 FQGNSA come from the germline V gene. The CDR3 sequence is 15 residues long.

V is TRBV10-3 and J is TRBJ2-1; 10 bases agree with TRBD2. This CDR3 is 14 amino acids long. The V gene's germline CDR1 is ENHRY and CDR2 SYGVKD. V shed 6 bases, J shed 4 bases, and the junction held 3 bases outside the gene matches. CDR3 loop: CAIRASGGYNEQFF. Written as DNA, the CDR3 is TGTGCCATCAGGGCTAGCGGGGGATACAATGAGCAGTTCTTC.

The gene calls are TRBV7-9 and TRBJ2-1; 8 nucleotides agree with TRBD2. With 4 bases clipped from V and 4 bases from J, the junction kept 3 bases outside the gene matches. CDR3 length: 14 residues. Looked up from germline, CDR1 is SEHNR and CDR2 is FQNEAQ (reference sequence). CDR3 amino acids: CASSSQREYNEQFF. CDR3 DNA sequence: TGTGCCAGCAGCTCCCAGCGGGAGTACAATGAGCAGTTCTTC.

This chain uses TRBV6-6 with TRBJ2-4; 9 nucleotides agree with TRBD2. The CDR3 runs 16 residues. Per germline, CDR1 MNHNY and CDR2 SVGAGI (reference sequence). With 0 bases clipped from V and 7 bases from J, the junction kept 7 bases outside the gene matches. CDR3 in DNA: TGTGCCAGCAGTTACTCGACGGCGGGAGGGCAGAACATTCAGTACTTC. Translation: CASSYSTAGGQNIQYF.